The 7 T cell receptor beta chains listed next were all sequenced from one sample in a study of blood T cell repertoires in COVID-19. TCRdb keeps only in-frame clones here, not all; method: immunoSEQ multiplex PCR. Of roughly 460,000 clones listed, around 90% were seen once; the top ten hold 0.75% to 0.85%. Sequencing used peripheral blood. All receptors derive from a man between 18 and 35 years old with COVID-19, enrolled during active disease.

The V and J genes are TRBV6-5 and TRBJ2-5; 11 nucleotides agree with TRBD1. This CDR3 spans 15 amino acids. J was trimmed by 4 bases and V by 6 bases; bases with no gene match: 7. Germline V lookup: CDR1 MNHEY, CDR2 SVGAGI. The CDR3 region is CASRRTGGVGETQYF. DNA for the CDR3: TGTGCCAGCAGACGGACAGGGGGCGTCGGAGAGACCCAGTACTTC.

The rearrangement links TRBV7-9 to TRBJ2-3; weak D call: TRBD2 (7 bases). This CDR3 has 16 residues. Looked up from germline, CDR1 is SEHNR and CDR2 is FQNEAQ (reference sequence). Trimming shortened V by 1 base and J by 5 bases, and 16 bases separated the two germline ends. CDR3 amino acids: CASSLVTGGRGDTQYF. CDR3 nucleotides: TGTGCCAGCAGCTTAGTTACCGGGGGGCGGGGAGATACGCAGTATTTT. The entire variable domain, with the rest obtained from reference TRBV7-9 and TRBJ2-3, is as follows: DTGVSQNPRHKITKRGQNVTFRCDPISEHNRLYWYRQTLGQGPEFLTYFQNEAQLEKSRLLSDRFSAERPKGSFSTLEIQRTEQGDSAMYLCASSLVTGGRGDTQYFGPGTRLTVL.

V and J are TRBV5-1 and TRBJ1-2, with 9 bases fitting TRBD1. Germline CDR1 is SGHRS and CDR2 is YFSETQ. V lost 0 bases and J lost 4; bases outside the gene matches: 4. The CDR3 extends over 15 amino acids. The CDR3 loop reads CASSLEGQGSYGYTF. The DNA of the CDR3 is TGCGCCAGCAGCTTGGAGGGACAGGGATCCTATGGCTACACCTTC.

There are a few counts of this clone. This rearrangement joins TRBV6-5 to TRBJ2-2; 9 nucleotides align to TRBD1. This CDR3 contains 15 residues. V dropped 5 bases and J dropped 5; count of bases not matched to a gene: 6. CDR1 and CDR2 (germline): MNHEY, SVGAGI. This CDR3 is CASSLNRGRTGELFF. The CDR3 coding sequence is TGTGCCAGCAGTCTCAACAGGGGGCGAACCGGGGAGCTGTTTTTT.

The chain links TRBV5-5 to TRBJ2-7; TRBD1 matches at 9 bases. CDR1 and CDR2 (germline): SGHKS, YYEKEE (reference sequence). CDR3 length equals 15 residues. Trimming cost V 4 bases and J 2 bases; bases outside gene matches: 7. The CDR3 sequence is CASSRGDRGAYEQYF. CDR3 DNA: TGTGCCAGCAGCCGAGGTGACAGGGGGGCCTACGAGCAGTACTTC. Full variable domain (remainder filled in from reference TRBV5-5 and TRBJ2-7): DAGVTQSPTHLIKTRGQQVTLRCSPISGHKSVSWYQQVLGQGPQFIFQYYEKEERGRGNFPDRFSARQFPNYSSELNVNALLLGDSALYLCASSRGDRGAYEQYFGPGTRLTVT.

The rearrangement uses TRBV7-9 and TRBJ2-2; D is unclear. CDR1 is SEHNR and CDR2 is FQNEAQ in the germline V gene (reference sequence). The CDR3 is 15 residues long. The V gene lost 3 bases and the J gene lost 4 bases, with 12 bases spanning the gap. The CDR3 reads CASSLRGVVTGELFF. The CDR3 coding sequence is TGTGCCAGCAGCTTGAGAGGAGTGGTCACCGGGGAGCTGTTTTTT.

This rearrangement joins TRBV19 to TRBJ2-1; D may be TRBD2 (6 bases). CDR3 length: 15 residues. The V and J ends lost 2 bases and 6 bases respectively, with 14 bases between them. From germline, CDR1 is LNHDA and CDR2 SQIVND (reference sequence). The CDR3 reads CASSIPGSRFNEQFF. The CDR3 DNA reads TGTGCCAGTAGTATACCCGGGAGCAGGTTCAATGAGCAGTTCTTC.